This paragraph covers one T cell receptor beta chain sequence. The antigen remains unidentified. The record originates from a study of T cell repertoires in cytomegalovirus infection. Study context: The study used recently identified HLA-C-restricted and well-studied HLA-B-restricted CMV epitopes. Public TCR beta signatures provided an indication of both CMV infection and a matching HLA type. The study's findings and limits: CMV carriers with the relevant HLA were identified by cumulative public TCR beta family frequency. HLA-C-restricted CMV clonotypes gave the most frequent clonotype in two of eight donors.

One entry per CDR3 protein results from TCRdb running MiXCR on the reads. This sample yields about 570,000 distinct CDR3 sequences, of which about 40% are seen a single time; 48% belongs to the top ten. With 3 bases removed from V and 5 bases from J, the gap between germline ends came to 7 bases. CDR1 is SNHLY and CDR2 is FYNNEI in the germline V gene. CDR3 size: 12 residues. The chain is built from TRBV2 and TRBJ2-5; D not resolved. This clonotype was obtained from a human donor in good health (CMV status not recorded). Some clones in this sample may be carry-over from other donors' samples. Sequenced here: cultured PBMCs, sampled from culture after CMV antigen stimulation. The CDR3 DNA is TGTGCCAGCAGTGACTCAGCGGAGACCCAGTACTTC. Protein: CASSDSAETQYF.